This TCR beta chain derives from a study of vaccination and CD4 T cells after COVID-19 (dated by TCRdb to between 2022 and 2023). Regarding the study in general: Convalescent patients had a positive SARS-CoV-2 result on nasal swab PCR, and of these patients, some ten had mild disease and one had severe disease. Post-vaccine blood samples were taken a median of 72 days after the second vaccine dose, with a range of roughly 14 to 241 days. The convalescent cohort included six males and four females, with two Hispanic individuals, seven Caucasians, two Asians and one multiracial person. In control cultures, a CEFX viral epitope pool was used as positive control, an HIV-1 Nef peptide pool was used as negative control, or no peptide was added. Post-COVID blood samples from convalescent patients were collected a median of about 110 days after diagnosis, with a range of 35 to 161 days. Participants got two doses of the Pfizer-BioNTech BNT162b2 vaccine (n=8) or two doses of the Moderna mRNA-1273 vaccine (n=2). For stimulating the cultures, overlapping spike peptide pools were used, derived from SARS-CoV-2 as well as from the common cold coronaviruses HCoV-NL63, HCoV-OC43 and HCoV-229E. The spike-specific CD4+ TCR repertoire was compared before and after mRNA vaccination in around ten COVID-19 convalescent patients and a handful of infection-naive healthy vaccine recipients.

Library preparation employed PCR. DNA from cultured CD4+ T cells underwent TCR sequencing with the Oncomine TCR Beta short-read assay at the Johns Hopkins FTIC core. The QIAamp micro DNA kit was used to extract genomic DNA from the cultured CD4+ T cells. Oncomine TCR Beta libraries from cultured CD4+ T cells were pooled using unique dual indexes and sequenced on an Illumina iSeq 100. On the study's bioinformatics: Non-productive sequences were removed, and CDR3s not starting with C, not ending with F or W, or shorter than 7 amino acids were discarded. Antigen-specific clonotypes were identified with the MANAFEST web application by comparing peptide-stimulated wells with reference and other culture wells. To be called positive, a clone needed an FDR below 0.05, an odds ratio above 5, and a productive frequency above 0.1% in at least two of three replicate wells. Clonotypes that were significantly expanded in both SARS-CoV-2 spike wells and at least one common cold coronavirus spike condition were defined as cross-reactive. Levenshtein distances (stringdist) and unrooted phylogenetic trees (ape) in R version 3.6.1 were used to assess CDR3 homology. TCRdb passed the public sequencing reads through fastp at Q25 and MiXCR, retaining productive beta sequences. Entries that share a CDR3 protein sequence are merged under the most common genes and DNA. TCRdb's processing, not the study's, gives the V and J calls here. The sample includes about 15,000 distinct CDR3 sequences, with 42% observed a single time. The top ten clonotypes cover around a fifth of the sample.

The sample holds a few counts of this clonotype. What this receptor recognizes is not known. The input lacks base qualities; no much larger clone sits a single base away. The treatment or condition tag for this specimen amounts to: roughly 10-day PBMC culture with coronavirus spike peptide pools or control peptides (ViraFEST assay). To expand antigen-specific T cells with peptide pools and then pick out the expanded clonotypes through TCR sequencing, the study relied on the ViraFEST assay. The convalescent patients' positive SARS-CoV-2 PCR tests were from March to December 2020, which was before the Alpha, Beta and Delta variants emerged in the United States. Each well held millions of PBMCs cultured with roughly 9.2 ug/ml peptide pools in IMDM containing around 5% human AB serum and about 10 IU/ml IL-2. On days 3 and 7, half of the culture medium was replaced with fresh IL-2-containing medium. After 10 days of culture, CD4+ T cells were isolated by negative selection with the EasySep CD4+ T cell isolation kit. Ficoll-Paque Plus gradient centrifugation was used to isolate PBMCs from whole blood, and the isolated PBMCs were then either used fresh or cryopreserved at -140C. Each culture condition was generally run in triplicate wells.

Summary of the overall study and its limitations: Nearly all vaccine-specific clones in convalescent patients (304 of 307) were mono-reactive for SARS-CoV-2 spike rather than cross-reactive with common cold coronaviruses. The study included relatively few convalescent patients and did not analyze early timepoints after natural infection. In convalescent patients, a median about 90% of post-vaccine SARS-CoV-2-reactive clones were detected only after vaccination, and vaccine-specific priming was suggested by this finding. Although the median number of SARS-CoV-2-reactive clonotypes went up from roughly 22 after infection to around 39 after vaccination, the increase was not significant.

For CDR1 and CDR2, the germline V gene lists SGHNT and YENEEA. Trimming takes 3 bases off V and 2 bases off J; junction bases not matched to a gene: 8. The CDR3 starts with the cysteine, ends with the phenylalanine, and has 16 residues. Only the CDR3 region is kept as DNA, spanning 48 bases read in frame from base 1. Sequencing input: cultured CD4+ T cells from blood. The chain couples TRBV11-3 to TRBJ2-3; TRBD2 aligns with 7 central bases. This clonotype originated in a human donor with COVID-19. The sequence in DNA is TGTGCCAGCAGCTTTCGGGTGCGGGGGTCCACAGATACGCAGTATTTT. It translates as CASSFRVRGSTDTQYF.